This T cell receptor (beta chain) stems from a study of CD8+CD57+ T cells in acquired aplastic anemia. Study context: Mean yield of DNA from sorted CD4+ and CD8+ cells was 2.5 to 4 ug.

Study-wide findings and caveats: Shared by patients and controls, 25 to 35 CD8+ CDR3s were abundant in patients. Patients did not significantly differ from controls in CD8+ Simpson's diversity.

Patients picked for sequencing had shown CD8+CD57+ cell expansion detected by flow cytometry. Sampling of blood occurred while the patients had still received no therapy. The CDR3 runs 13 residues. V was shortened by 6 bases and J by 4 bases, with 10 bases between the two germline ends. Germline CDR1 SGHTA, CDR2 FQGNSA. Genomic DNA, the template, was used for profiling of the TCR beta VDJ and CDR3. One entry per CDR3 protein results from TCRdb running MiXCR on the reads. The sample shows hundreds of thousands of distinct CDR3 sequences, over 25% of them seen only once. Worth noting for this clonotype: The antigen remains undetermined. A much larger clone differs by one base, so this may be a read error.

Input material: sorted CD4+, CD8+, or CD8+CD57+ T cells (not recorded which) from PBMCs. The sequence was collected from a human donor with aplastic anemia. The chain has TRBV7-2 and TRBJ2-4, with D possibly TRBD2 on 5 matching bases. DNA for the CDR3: TGTGCCAGCAGTGCCACTAGTAAAAACATTCAGTACTTC. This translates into CASSATSKNIQYF.